Given below is one T cell receptor beta chain in context. These data belong to a study of blood T cell repertoires in COVID-19. Study-wide context: Whether acute or convalescent, the COVID-19 samples came from the United States, Italy and Spain. Sources were T cells, B-cell-depleted T cells, or PBMCs; the material itself was cDNA or gDNA.

Trimming removed 10 bases from V and 6 bases from J; junction bases left unmatched: 13. Germline CDR1 and CDR2: MDHEN and SYDVKM. CDR3 length: 15 amino acids. As handled by the study authors: Amplification of reference gene primers was used by the study to estimate nucleated cell counts. Libraries were prepared by immunoSEQ multiplex PCR; TCRdb keeps only in-frame clonotypes and omits some of them. Clone size and the V and J calls come from that table; the DNA yielded D and trimming. Of about 100,000 clones in the sample, just over 85% were seen once. This TCR came from a human donor in a cohort sampled during active COVID-19. This sequence joins TRBV28 and TRBJ2-3, with TRBD2 identical over 10 bases. The source material was peripheral blood. In nucleotides, the CDR3 is TGTGCCACCAGGGGACTAGCGCTAGGGTTGGATACGCAGTATTTT. As protein: CATRGLALGLDTQYF.